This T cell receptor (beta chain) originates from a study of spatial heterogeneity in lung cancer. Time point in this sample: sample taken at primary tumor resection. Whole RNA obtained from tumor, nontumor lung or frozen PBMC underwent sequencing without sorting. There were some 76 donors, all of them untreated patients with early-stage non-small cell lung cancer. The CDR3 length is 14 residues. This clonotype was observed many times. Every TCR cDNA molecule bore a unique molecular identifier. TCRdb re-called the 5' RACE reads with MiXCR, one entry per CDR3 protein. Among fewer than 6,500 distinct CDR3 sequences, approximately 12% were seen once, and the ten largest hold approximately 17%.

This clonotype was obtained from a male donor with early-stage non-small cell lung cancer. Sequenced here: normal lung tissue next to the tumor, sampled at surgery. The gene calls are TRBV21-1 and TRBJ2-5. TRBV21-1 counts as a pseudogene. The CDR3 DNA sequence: TGTGCCAGCAGCAAAGACGGAGTTAAAGAGACCCAGTACTTC. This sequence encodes CASSKDGVKETQYF.